This T cell receptor beta chain was retrieved from a study of blood T cell repertoires in COVID-19. As for the study in general: Sample material is recorded as cDNA or gDNA derived from T cells, B-cell-depleted T cells, or PBMCs.

Data came from immunoSEQ multiplex PCR; TCRdb stores just in-frame clones and leaves some out. The sample has almost 20,000 clones, about 85% seen once; the top ten hold roughly 30%. Per the germline V gene, CDR1 is SEHNR and CDR2 is FQNEAQ (reference sequence). This CDR3 contains 13 residues. The V end lost 6 bases, the J end lost 5 bases, and 13 bases lay between the germline ends. Sequenced material: peripheral blood. This TCR derives from a human donor with active COVID-19. The donor label of this sample is uncertain. The genes are TRBV7-9 and TRBJ2-5, with D perhaps matching TRBD2 (5 bases). The CDR3 sequence: CASSSPGEETQYF. CDR3 nucleotide sequence: TGTGCCAGCAGTTCTCCTGGGGAGGAGACCCAGTACTTC.